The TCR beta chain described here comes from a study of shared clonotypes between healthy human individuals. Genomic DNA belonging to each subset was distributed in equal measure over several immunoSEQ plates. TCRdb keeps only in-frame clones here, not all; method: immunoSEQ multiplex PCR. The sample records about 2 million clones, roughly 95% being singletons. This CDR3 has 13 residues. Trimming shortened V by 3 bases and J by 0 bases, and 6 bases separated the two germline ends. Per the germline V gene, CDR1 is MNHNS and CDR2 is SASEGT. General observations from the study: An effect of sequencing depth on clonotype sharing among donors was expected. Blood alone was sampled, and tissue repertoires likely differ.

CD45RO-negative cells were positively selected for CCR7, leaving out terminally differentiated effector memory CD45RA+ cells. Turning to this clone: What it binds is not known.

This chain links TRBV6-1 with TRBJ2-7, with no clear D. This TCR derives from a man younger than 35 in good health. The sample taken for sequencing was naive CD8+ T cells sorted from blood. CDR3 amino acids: CASSDTPSYEQYF. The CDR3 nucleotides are TGTGCCAGCAGTGATACGCCCTCCTACGAGCAGTACTTC.